Presented here are 26 T cell receptor beta chains from one specimen sequenced in a study of blood T cell repertoires in COVID-19. Sequencing used immunoSEQ multiplex PCR; TCRdb keeps in-frame clones, though not all of them. Of 250,000 to 300,000 clones detected, approximately 87% appear once; the ten largest clones hold around 4.5%. Sample: peripheral blood. Source of these receptors: a man aged 55 to 70 who had recovered from COVID-19.

The chain couples TRBV7-3 to TRBJ1-1, with 9 bases aligning to TRBD1. Trimming cost V 5 bases and J 4 bases; bases outside gene matches: 8. The length of the CDR3 is 15 residues. The germline CDR1 and CDR2 sequences are SGHTA and FQGTGA. The CDR3 here is CASSPPGQGATEAFF. In DNA form, the CDR3 reads TGTGCCAGCAGCCCGCCGGGACAGGGAGCCACTGAAGCTTTCTTT.

The genes are TRBV6-4 and TRBJ2-1, with 8 bases matching TRBD2. The CDR3 extends over 14 amino acids. Germline loops: CDR1 MRHNA, CDR2 SNTAGT. The J segment lost 5 bases and the V segment lost 5 bases, leaving 5 bases of the junction unmatched. The CDR3 DNA follows: TGTGCCAGCAGTAAGACTAGCGCCAACAATGAGCAGTTCTTC. Its translation: CASSKTSANNEQFF.

V gene TRBV5-4 combines with J gene TRBJ1-3, with D perhaps TRBD1 (5 bases). Per germline, CDR1 SGHNT and CDR2 YYREEE (reference sequence). This CDR3 is 14 amino acids long. The ends were cut back, 1 base at V and 2 bases at J, with 7 bases in the middle. The CDR3 nucleotides are TGTGCCAGCAGCTTGAAGGGGACTGGAAACACCATATATTTT. This sequence encodes CASSLKGTGNTIYF.

As concerns this clone: Other nucleotide sequences in the sample specify the same CDR3. The chain recombines TRBV5-1 with TRBJ1-3; D ambiguous. Trimming cost V 2 bases and J 0 bases, with 6 bases left between them. This CDR3 region has 14 residues. Germline-derived CDR1 and CDR2 are SGHRS and YFSETQ. In DNA form, the CDR3 reads TGCGCCAGCAGCTTAACGGTCTCTGGAAACACCATATATTTT. As protein: CASSLTVSGNTIYF.

V usage is TRBV11-2 and J usage is TRBJ2-7, with D perhaps TRBD2 (5 bases). The CDR3 has 14 residues. CDR1 SGHAT and CDR2 FQNNGV come from the germline V gene. V lost 5 bases and J lost 3, with 14 bases in between. The CDR3 sequence: CASSTGLALYEQYF. CDR3 nucleotides: TGTGCCAGCAGCACCGGACTGGCCCTCTACGAGCAGTACTTC.

The V and J genes are TRBV5-1 and TRBJ2-1; the D gene is possibly TRBD1 (6 bases). This CDR3 is 15 amino acids long. V shed 0 bases and J shed 10 bases, with 17 bases lying between them. Germline V CDR1 and CDR2: SGHRS, YFSETQ. In DNA form, the CDR3 reads TGCGCCAGCAGCTTGGTGGGGGCAGCAGCAGGGGAGCAGTTCTTC. This encodes CASSLVGAAAGEQFF. The full variable domain, its missing parts supplied by reference TRBV5-1 and TRBJ2-1, is KAGVTQTPRYLIKTRGQQVTLSCSPISGHRSVSWYQQTPGQGLQFLFEYFSETQRNKGNFPGRFSGRQFSNSRSEMNVSTLELGDSALYLCASSLVGAAAGEQFFGPGTRLTVL.

This clone was seen only once. This sequence joins TRBV19 and TRBJ2-3; a possible D gene is TRBD2 (5 bases). V was cut by 5 bases and J by 2 bases, with 11 bases left in between. CDR3 length equals 14 residues. Germline assignment: CDR1 LNHDA and CDR2 SQIVND (reference sequence). CDR3 nucleotide sequence: TGTGCCAGTAGTCAGAGGGTCCACACAGATACGCAGTATTTT. Translated, it gives CASSQRVHTDTQYF.

This clone appeared a few times. This chain links TRBV29-1 with TRBJ1-1; no clear D. The V gene lost 8 bases and the J gene lost 1 base, with 14 bases spanning the gap. Germline V gene sequence: CDR1 SQVTM, CDR2 ANQGSEA. This CDR3 has 13 residues. The CDR3 DNA is TGCAGCACCTACTCGGGGTCGAACACTGAAGCTTTCTTT. Protein sequence: CSTYSGSNTEAFF.

This chain joins TRBV11-3 and TRBJ1-1; 8 nucleotides align to TRBD1. The CDR3 has 14 residues. Trimming took 5 bases from V and 4 from J; bases not matched to a gene: 6. CDR1 SGHNT and CDR2 YENEEA come from the germline V gene. The DNA for the CDR3 is TGTGCCAGCAGCCCAGGACAGGGAGGCACTGAAGCTTTCTTT. Its translation: CASSPGQGGTEAFF. The full variable domain, rest sourced from reference TRBV11-3 and TRBJ1-1, is EAGVVQSPRYKIIEKKQPVAFWCNPISGHNTLYWYLQNLGQGPELLIRYENEEAVDDSQLPKDRFSAERLKGVDSTLKIQPAELGDSAVYLCASSPGQGGTEAFFGQGTRLTVV.

This chain joins TRBV5-5 and TRBJ1-5; TRBD1 agrees at 9 bases. V was clipped by 5 bases and J by 0 bases; unmatched bases: 12. Germline V gene data show CDR1 as SGHKS and CDR2 as YYEKEE (reference sequence). The CDR3 is made up of 18 amino acids. The CDR3 is CASRETGGLSNSNQPQHF. In DNA form, the CDR3 reads TGTGCCAGCAGGGAAACAGGGGGCCTTAGTAATAGCAATCAGCCCCAGCATTTT. The full variable domain, rest sourced from reference TRBV5-5 and TRBJ1-5, is DAGVTQSPTHLIKTRGQQVTLRCSPISGHKSVSWYQQVLGQGPQFIFQYYEKEERGRGNFPDRFSARQFPNYSSELNVNALLLGDSALYLCASRETGGLSNSNQPQHFGDGTRLSIL.

This clone showed up just a few times. This chain uses TRBV6-5 with TRBJ1-2; a weak D match, TRBD1 (6 bases). CDR3 length: 14 residues. Trimming removed 2 bases from V and 6 bases from J, with 13 bases in between. Germline V gene lookup returns CDR1 MNHEY and CDR2 SVGAGI. In DNA form, the CDR3 reads TGTGCCAGCAGTTACCGGACAGTGAACGATGGCTACACCTTC. Amino acid sequence: CASSYRTVNDGYTF.

J is TRBJ2-5 and V is TRBV25-1, with 7 bases lining up with TRBD1. The CDR3 consists of 15 residues. The germline gives CDR1 MGHDK, CDR2 SYGVNS. With 4 bases clipped from V and 5 bases from J, the junction kept 10 bases outside the gene matches. The DNA for the CDR3 is TGTGCCAGCAGTGCGCCCCAGGGGGTAGGGGAGACCCAGTACTTC. It is translated as CASSAPQGVGETQYF.

V is TRBV19 and J is TRBJ1-5; D unclear. The length of the CDR3 is 14 residues. CDR1 and CDR2 from the germline V gene are LNHDA and SQIVND (reference sequence). V gave up 3 bases and J gave up 4 bases, with 10 bases separating them. The CDR3 loop is CASSIRGTNQPQHF. Written as DNA, the CDR3 is TGTGCCAGTAGTATTCGGGGAACTAATCAGCCCCAGCATTTT.

The rearrangement links TRBV19 to TRBJ2-3; 10 bases match TRBD1. V lost 4 bases, J lost 3 bases, and 1 base stayed unmatched. The CDR3 has 14 amino acids. Germline CDR1 reads LNHDA; CDR2 reads SQIVND (reference sequence). Here the CDR3 reads CASSRDRGTDTQYF. CDR3 DNA: TGTGCCAGTAGTAGGGACAGGGGAACAGATACGCAGTATTTT.

V is TRBV5-8 and J is TRBJ2-5; 8 bases map to TRBD2. V lost 4 bases and J lost 0; bases outside the gene matches: 8. CDR3 size: 16 residues. Germline V gene lookup returns CDR1 SGHTS and CDR2 YDEGEE. CDR3 residues: CASSRRTSFYQETQYF. The CDR3, as DNA: TGTGCCAGCAGCCGTCGGACTAGCTTTTACCAAGAGACCCAGTACTTC.

J is TRBJ2-1 and V is TRBV12-3 or TRBV12-4, with D hard to call. The CDR3 is 11 amino acids. With 4 bases removed from V and 11 bases from J, the gap between germline ends came to 9 bases. The CDR3 sequence: CASSSHHQQFF. DNA of the CDR3: TGTGCCAGCAGTTCACACCACCAGCAGTTCTTC.

The V gene is TRBV7-8, the J gene TRBJ2-3; the D gene is possibly TRBD1 (5 bases). With 3 bases removed from V and 4 bases from J, the gap between germline ends came to 11 bases. Germline-derived CDR1 and CDR2 are SGHVS and FQNEAQ. CDR3 length: 14 amino acids. The DNA for the CDR3 is TGTGCCAGCAGCTTTGGGCCAGGGCCAGATACGCAGTATTTT. Amino acid sequence: CASSFGPGPDTQYF.

This clone was observed a few times. The chain links TRBV5-1 to TRBJ2-3, with 9 bases fitting TRBD2. The V gene end was trimmed by 3 bases and the J gene end by 0 bases; junction bases not matched to a gene: 14. The CDR3 consists of 19 residues. The V gene's germline CDR1 is SGHRS and CDR2 YFSETQ. This chain's CDR3 is CASSSPLGLAGLSTDTQYF. The CDR3 nucleotides are TGCGCCAGCAGCTCCCCGTTGGGGCTAGCGGGACTTAGCACAGATACGCAGTATTTT.

The V call is TRBV9, the J call TRBJ2-5; TRBD2 matches 10 bases. CDR1 and CDR2 from the germline V gene are SGDLS and YYNGEE. J lost 5 bases, V lost 4 bases, and 8 bases had no gene match. The CDR3 is 15 amino acids. The CDR3 region is CASSKGLATAETQYF. The CDR3 coding sequence is TGTGCCAGCAGCAAGGGACTAGCGACTGCGGAGACCCAGTACTTC. The entire variable domain, with the rest obtained from reference TRBV9 and TRBJ2-5, is as follows: DSGVTQTPKHLITATGQRVTLRCSPRSGDLSVYWYQQSLDQGLQFLIQYYNGEERAKGNILERFSAQQFPDLHSELNLSSLELGDSALYFCASSKGLATAETQYFGPGTRLLVL.

This clone was found once. The chain has TRBV4-1 and TRBJ2-2; 10 nucleotides match TRBD2. The CDR3 consists of 18 residues. CDR1 is MGHRA and CDR2 is YSYEKL in the germline V gene. Trimming removed 4 bases from V and 7 bases from J; junction bases left unmatched: 15. The CDR3 is CASSRDRASGRHNGELFF. The CDR3 coding sequence is TGCGCCAGCAGCCGAGATCGGGCTAGCGGGAGACACAACGGGGAGCTGTTTTTT.

The chain joins TRBV10-3 to TRBJ1-3; D gene uncertain. V was clipped by 6 bases and J by 0 bases, with 12 bases between them. Germline V gives CDR1 ENHRY, CDR2 SYGVKD. CDR3 length: 15 amino acids. This CDR3 is CAISGREISGNTIYF. The CDR3 DNA reads TGTGCCATCAGCGGACGGGAGATCTCTGGAAACACCATATATTTT.

This clone came up once. The chain uses TRBV3-1 (or the pseudogene TRBV3-2) and TRBJ1-1, with a possible D match to TRBD1 (6 bases). The length of the CDR3 is 14 residues. V lost 4 bases and J 2 bases, leaving 11 bases between the germline ends. Germline CDR1 is LGHDT and CDR2 is YNNKEL (reference sequence). This CDR3 reads CASSLDSRNTEAFF. The CDR3 DNA follows: TGTGCCAGCAGCCTGGACAGTAGAAACACTGAAGCTTTCTTT.

CDR3: CASSLGTGGHEQFF. The DNA for the CDR3 is TGCGCCAGCAGCTTGGGGACAGGGGGCCATGAGCAGTTCTTC. This chain joins TRBV5-1 and TRBJ2-1; 11 bases are shared with TRBD1. Germline V CDR1 and CDR2: SGHRS, YFSETQ. The length of the CDR3 is 14 residues. V gave up 0 bases and J gave up 8 bases; unmatched junction bases: 1.

The V gene is TRBV6-5, the J gene TRBJ2-5; 7 bases agree with TRBD2. The CDR3 is 14 residues long. Germline lookup yields CDR1 MNHEY and CDR2 SVGAGI. J was trimmed by 3 bases and V by 7 bases; bases with no gene match: 8. The CDR3 DNA reads as TGTGCCAGCACCCGGATGGGGGGGAAAGAGACCCAGTACTTC. It translates to CASTRMGGKETQYF.

The rearrangement links TRBV15 to TRBJ1-1; 7 bases fit TRBD1. CDR1 is LNHNV and CDR2 is YYDKDF in the germline V gene (reference sequence). V lost 3 bases, J lost 1 base, and 5 bases stayed unmatched. The CDR3 sequence is 15 residues long. The CDR3 sequence is CATSSAGQPNTEAFF. The DNA for the CDR3 is TGTGCCACCAGCAGCGCGGGACAGCCGAACACTGAAGCTTTCTTT.

The CDR3 reads CASSQTSRLWNTEAFF. The CDR3 DNA reads TGTGCCAGCAGCCAAACCTCGCGCTTATGGAACACTGAAGCTTTCTTT. The chain couples TRBV6-6 to TRBJ1-1; D call uncertain. From germline, CDR1 is MNHNY and CDR2 SVGAGI (reference sequence). CDR3 size: 16 residues. Trimming shortened V by 6 bases and J by 1 base, and 18 bases separated the two germline ends.